What follows are 3 T cell receptor beta chains derived from one specimen sequenced in a study of metastatic and nonmetastatic thyroid tumors. MiXCR reprocessed the PCR reads for TCRdb. This sample has tens of thousands of clones; 15% to 20% occur once, and the top ten carry less than 35%. Patients underwent thyroid surgery, and none had received any treatment before it. Sequenced sample: blood. Source of these receptors: a female donor with papillary thyroid cancer or a benign thyroid nodule (not recorded which). Some clones in this sample may be carry-over from other donors' samples.

This clone has a count of ten or more. This sequence joins TRBV12-3 or TRBV12-4 and TRBJ2-2; 9 nucleotides line up with TRBD1. This CDR3 comprises 13 residues. V lost 7 bases, J lost 4 bases, and 1 base stayed unmatched. The chain's CDR3 is CASTGQGTGELFF. CDR3 in DNA: TGTGCCAGCACGGGACAGGGCACCGGGGAGCTGTTTTTT.

This clone rates as medium-sized. The CDR3 DNA reads as TGTGCCAGCAGCTTAGGAAAGCTTTATGGCTACACCTTC. Translation gives CASSLGKLYGYTF. The genes are TRBV11-2 and TRBJ1-2; D gene unclear. Germline lookup yields CDR1 SGHAT and CDR2 FQNNGV. This CDR3 has 13 amino acids. V was trimmed by 1 base and J by 5 bases, leaving 8 bases between them.

This clone showed up many times. The chain uses TRBV12-3 or TRBV12-4 and TRBJ1-4; 9 bases are shared with TRBD1. The junction had 14 bases not matched to a gene; V was cut back by 7 bases and J by 8 bases. CDR3 length: 16 amino acids. The CDR3 region is CASTHSPGQGSEKLFF. For the CDR3, the DNA is TGTGCCAGCACCCACTCGCCGGGACAGGGATCGGAAAAACTGTTTTTT.